This TCR beta chain appears in the sequencing data of a study of cytomegalovirus exposure and HLA in healthy donors. Study-wide background: Within the Caucasian-associated ancestry cluster were roughly 82% of the roughly 430 genotyped donors.

PCR was performed using 60 Vbeta and 13 Jbeta primers. Sequenced by immunoSEQ multiplex PCR; TCRdb stores in-frame clones only, minus some. The sample has about 180,000 clones; 75% to 85% are singletons. This clone was seen a handful of times. At sampling all donors were nominally healthy, likely with unrecorded immune exposures. The sequenced sample was PBMCs. The receptor was isolated from a woman aged 55-70 years in good health and CMV-seropositive.

CDR3 in DNA: TGCAGCGCGGACAGGGGAAGCACAGATACGCAGTATTTT. Its translation is CSADRGSTDTQYF. The chain combines TRBV29-1 with TRBJ2-3, with 9 bases matching TRBD1. The ends lost 7 bases at V and 0 bases at J; junction bases unmatched: 2. The CDR3 loop spans 13 amino acids. Germline-derived CDR1 and CDR2 are SQVTM and ANQGSEA.